The T cell receptor beta chain under discussion was sequenced for a study of T cells in women clearing cervical HPV infection. Study-level background: Controls gave blood once infection was undetectable; cases at lesion identification. Findings of the study overall: Cases carried less TRBV6-7 than controls: around 0.11% versus 0.15%.

The protocol was immunoSEQ multiplex PCR, while the TCRdb copy is restricted to in-frame clones and leaves out a portion. The sample shows 25,000 to 35,000 clones, and around 18% sits with its ten largest clones. With respect to this clone: What it recognizes is unknown. The CDR3 extends 3 residues past the end of the read, so its final part is completed from the germline J gene.

The CDR3 is made up of 17 amino acids. Germline lookup yields CDR1 PRHDT and CDR2 FYEKMQ (reference sequence). The specimen sequenced was blood buffy coat. This sequence originates from a woman between 18 and 69 years old with a cervical HPV16 infection that either progressed to CIN3+ or cleared (not recorded which). The rearrangement joins TRBV13 to TRBJ2-2; a weak D match, TRBD1 (5 bases). The CDR3 reads CASSLQGDLSGANVLFF. The CDR3 DNA, read in part, is TGTGCCAGCAGCTTACAGGGTGACCTCTCTGGGGCCAACGTG.